Presented here are 28 T cell receptor beta chains from one specimen sequenced in a study of blood T cell repertoires in COVID-19. Clones were read by immunoSEQ multiplex PCR, and TCRdb kept only the in-frame ones, dropping some. The sample carries more than 90,000 clones, around 87% recorded once. Sequenced: peripheral blood. These receptors originate from a woman aged 25 to 39 with acute or convalescent COVID-19.

This clone has just a few counts. V and J are TRBV4-2 and TRBJ1-1; 8 bases map to TRBD1. The J segment lost 6 bases and the V segment lost 2 bases, leaving 5 bases of the junction unmatched. Per the germline V gene, CDR1 is LGHNA and CDR2 is YNFKEQ. This CDR3 is 14 amino acids long. The CDR3 DNA is TGTGCCAGCAGCCAAAGTACAGGGGGAGCTGAAGCTTTCTTT. Its protein product is CASSQSTGGAEAFF.

The gene calls are TRBV2 and TRBJ1-2; D possibly corresponds to TRBD1 (6 bases). The CDR3 spans 11 residues. Trimming shortened V by 8 bases and J by 8 bases, and 12 bases separated the two germline ends. Germline lookup yields CDR1 SNHLY and CDR2 FYNNEI. The CDR3 DNA reads as TGTGCCAGCTCAGGGGCGTCCGGCTACACCTTC. Its protein product is CASSGASGYTF.

The V gene is TRBV18, the J gene TRBJ2-1; 8 bases are shared with TRBD1. The CDR3 sequence is 16 residues long. The trim removed 0 bases at V and 6 bases at J, leaving 7 bases unmatched. Germline-derived CDR1 and CDR2 are KGHSH and LQKENI. The CDR3 bases are TGTGCCAGCTCACCACCGGCCAGGGGGCTATTCAATGAGCAGTTCTTC. It yields the protein CASSPPARGLFNEQFF.

V and J are TRBV28 and TRBJ2-7; 7 bases align to TRBD1. Germline CDR1 reads MDHEN; CDR2 reads SYDVKM. The CDR3 covers 16 residues. The junction had 12 bases not matched to a gene; V was cut back by 5 bases and J by 2 bases. The CDR3 DNA follows: TGTGCCAGCAGTCCCCCGGGGACAGCCGTAACCTACGAGCAGTACTTC. This codes for CASSPPGTAVTYEQYF.

This clone was detected only a few times. This rearrangement joins TRBV19 to TRBJ1-3; perhaps TRBD1 as D (5 bases). The CDR3 runs to 15 residues. The V end was cut by 6 bases, the J end by 2 bases, with 14 bases between. Germline CDR1 LNHDA, CDR2 SQIVND (reference sequence). CDR3 protein: CASSRGGSAGNTIYF. The CDR3 nucleotides are TGTGCCAGTAGCCGGGGGGGATCCGCTGGAAACACCATATATTTT.

The rearrangement links TRBV7-9 to TRBJ1-3; D call uncertain. This CDR3 contains 12 residues. Trimming shortened V by 8 bases and J by 2 bases, and 7 bases separated the two germline ends. Germline assignment: CDR1 SEHNR and CDR2 FQNEAQ (reference sequence). DNA of the CDR3: TGTGCCAGCCATGAGGCTGGAAACACCATATATTTT. Amino acid sequence: CASHEAGNTIYF.

The chain employs TRBV10-2 and TRBJ1-5, with 9 positions matching TRBD1. This CDR3 is built from 15 residues. V was pared by 7 bases and J by 5 bases, with 9 bases of the junction left unmatched. Germline V CDR1 and CDR2: WSHSY, SAAADI. The CDR3 DNA follows: TGCGCCAGCAAACGTGGGACAGGGCCGGATCAGCCCCAGCATTTT. Translation gives CASKRGTGPDQPQHF.

V usage is TRBV10-3 and J usage is TRBJ2-1, with D unclear. V lost 4 bases and J 5 bases, leaving 12 bases between the germline ends. Germline-derived CDR1 and CDR2 are ENHRY and SYGVKD. The CDR3 runs 14 residues. This chain's CDR3 is CAISGVAINNEQFF. The CDR3 nucleotides are TGTGCCATCAGTGGAGTCGCAATCAACAATGAGCAGTTCTTC.

The CDR3 here is CASMTSGGQPQHF. The DNA of the CDR3 is TGTGCCAGCATGACCTCAGGGGGGCAGCCCCAGCATTTT. This sequence joins TRBV6-5 and TRBJ1-5, with 7 nucleotides matching TRBD1. The CDR3 has 13 amino acids. The junction had 7 bases not matched to a gene; V was cut back by 7 bases and J by 7 bases. The germline V gene has CDR1 MNHEY and CDR2 SVGAGI.

The chain has TRBV7-9 and TRBJ1-5; 7 bases agree with TRBD1. Germline V gene lookup returns CDR1 SEHNR and CDR2 FQNEAQ (reference sequence). The length of the CDR3 is 15 residues. V trimming: 5 bases; J trimming: 0 bases; junction bases outside the gene matches: 4. CDR3: CASSEGAYSNQPQHF. Written as DNA, the CDR3 is TGTGCCAGCAGCGAGGGGGCTTATAGCAATCAGCCCCAGCATTTT.

The chain has TRBV5-5 and TRBJ1-1; 7 positions agree with TRBD1. The germline V gene encodes CDR1 SGHKS and CDR2 YYEKEE (reference sequence). Losses at the gene ends were 4 bases for V and 6 bases for J; bases not matched to a gene: 9. The length of the CDR3 is 14 residues. The CDR3 region has the DNA TGTGCCAGCAGCGGATACAGGGGAGGTTCTGAAGCTTTCTTT. Protein product: CASSGYRGGSEAFF.

In its sample, this clone was seen a few times. The sample contains more than one DNA sequence encoding this CDR3. This chain joins TRBV6-5 and TRBJ2-3, with 10 bases matching TRBD2. With V trimmed by 0 bases and J by 2 bases, 2 bases remained unmatched. The CDR3 extends over 16 amino acids. Germline V lookup: CDR1 MNHEY, CDR2 SVGAGI. DNA for the CDR3: TGTGCCAGCAGTTACTCGAGCGGGGGGGCCACAGATACGCAGTATTTT. Translation gives CASSYSSGGATDTQYF.

The J gene is TRBJ1-1, the V gene TRBV27; 8 bases match TRBD1. The germline gives CDR1 MNHEY, CDR2 SMNVEV (reference sequence). Losses at the gene ends were 0 bases for V and 3 bases for J; bases not matched to a gene: 15. CDR3 length: 19 residues. The DNA of the CDR3 is TGTGCCAGCAGTTTATCCCGACGGACAGGGAAGGGTCTTGACACTGAAGCTTTCTTT. The encoded protein is CASSLSRRTGKGLDTEAFF.

CDR3 sequence: CASSLAGSHEQYF. The DNA for the CDR3 is TGCGCCAGCAGCTTGGCGGGGTCCCACGAGCAGTACTTC. The chain links TRBV5-1 to TRBJ2-7, with D possibly matching TRBD2 (5 bases). V gave up 0 bases and J gave up 5 bases, with 9 bases separating them. This CDR3 comprises 13 residues. The germline CDR1 and CDR2 sequences are SGHRS and YFSETQ.

The chain employs TRBV28 and TRBJ2-1; tentatively, D is TRBD1 (6 bases). The CDR3 consists of 14 residues. Trimming cost V 2 bases and J 6 bases, with 11 bases left between them. Germline V gene data show CDR1 as MDHEN and CDR2 as SYDVKM. CDR3: CASSLEAGANEQFF. For the CDR3, the DNA is TGTGCCAGCAGTTTAGAGGCAGGGGCCAATGAGCAGTTCTTC.

The rearrangement uses TRBV28 and TRBJ1-5, with unresolved D. Per the germline V gene, CDR1 is MDHEN and CDR2 is SYDVKM. V lost 3 bases and J lost 7, with 7 bases in between. The CDR3 is made up of 12 amino acids. The CDR3 nucleotides are TGTGCCAGCAGTTTGGTGGAGCAGCCCCAGCATTTT. Its translation is CASSLVEQPQHF.

This clone was found once. The rearrangement links TRBV27 to TRBJ2-3; 7 positions match TRBD1. Germline V CDR1 and CDR2: MNHEY, SMNVEV (reference sequence). The CDR3 is 13 residues long. Trimming took 6 bases from V and 5 from J; bases not matched to a gene: 5. The CDR3 nucleotides are TGTGCCAGCAGGCAGACAGGGCAAGATACGCAGTATTTT. Protein product: CASRQTGQDTQYF.

CDR3 residues: CASSPSRGTGELFF. CDR3 sequence (DNA): TGTGCCAGCTCACCGTCAAGGGGCACCGGGGAGCTGTTTTTT. The gene calls are TRBV18 and TRBJ2-2; possible D gene TRBD1, 5 bases. The germline gives CDR1 KGHSH, CDR2 LQKENI. V gave up 3 bases and J gave up 4 bases, with 9 bases separating them. The CDR3 totals 14 residues.

The V call is TRBV5-1, the J call TRBJ2-1; 15 bases match TRBD2. Unmatched junction bases numbered 10, after V lost 4 bases and J lost 5 bases. The CDR3 is 18 amino acids. The germline CDR1 and CDR2 sequences are SGHRS and YFSETQ. The CDR3 DNA follows: TGCGCCAGCAGCCCCACCGCGGGGACTAGCGGGGGGAACAATGAGCAGTTCTTC. Its translation is CASSPTAGTSGGNNEQFF.

CDR3 protein: CASSLWHGNTIYF. CDR3 nucleotide sequence: TGTGCCAGCAGCTTATGGCACGGAAACACCATATATTTT. The chain is built from TRBV7-3 and TRBJ1-3; no firm D call. Per the germline V gene, CDR1 is SGHTA and CDR2 is FQGTGA. V lost 2 bases and J lost 4, with 6 bases in between. The CDR3 contains 13 residues.

The V call is TRBV19, the J call TRBJ1-5, with D perhaps TRBD1 (6 bases). Germline CDR1 is LNHDA and CDR2 is SQIVND (reference sequence). This CDR3 contains 17 residues. Trimming took off 10 bases at V and 0 bases at J, with 22 bases between the two ends. The CDR3 bases are TGTGCCACCCACAGGGAAGGTCGGGGATATAGCAATCAGCCCCAGCATTTT. This encodes CATHREGRGYSNQPQHF.

V usage is TRBV7-3 and J usage is TRBJ2-2, with no clear D. V lost 2 bases to trimming and J lost 6 bases, with 10 bases between them. Germline CDR1 reads SGHTA; CDR2 reads FQGTGA. The CDR3 is made up of 14 amino acids. CDR3 DNA: TGTGCCAGCAGCTTAGGTAGCCTCGCCGGGGAGCTGTTTTTT. This encodes CASSLGSLAGELFF.

V is TRBV3-1 (or the pseudogene TRBV3-2) and J is TRBJ1-6; D possibly corresponds to TRBD1 (6 bases). Germline V CDR1 and CDR2: LGHDT, YNNKEL (reference sequence). The CDR3 runs to 15 residues. V lost 4 bases to trimming and J lost 10 bases, with 17 bases between them. The DNA for the CDR3 is TGTGCCAGCAGCCGGGTGGGGGGGGCTGGATCACCCCTCCACTTT. It specifies CASSRVGGAGSPLHF.

The chain uses TRBV5-5 and TRBJ2-1; TRBD2 matches at 9 bases. Germline values: CDR1 SGHKS, CDR2 YYEKEE (reference sequence). The CDR3 consists of 16 residues. After removal of 5 bases from V and 1 base from J, the junction contained 7 bases not matched to a gene. CDR3 residues: CASSSLTSGSYNEQFF. The CDR3 region has the DNA TGTGCCAGCAGTTCACTAACTAGCGGGTCCTACAATGAGCAGTTCTTC.

The chain has TRBV2 and TRBJ2-7, with 7 nucleotides matching TRBD1. V trimming: 4 bases; J trimming: 5 bases; junction bases outside the gene matches: 8. The CDR3 is 14 amino acids. Looked up from germline, CDR1 is SNHLY and CDR2 is FYNNEI. The CDR3: CASSALTGNHEQYF. The CDR3 nucleotides read TGTGCCAGCAGTGCCTTGACAGGGAACCACGAGCAGTACTTC.

The chain combines TRBV28 with TRBJ1-4; 8 bases line up with TRBD1. The V and J ends lost 0 bases and 2 bases, in that order; junction bases with no gene match: 2. Per the germline V gene, CDR1 is MDHEN and CDR2 is SYDVKM. This CDR3 comprises 16 residues. The CDR3 DNA sequence: TGTGCCAGCAGTTTATGGGGACAGGCGACTAATGAAAAACTGTTTTTT. This codes for CASSLWGQATNEKLFF.

The CDR3 sequence: CATSALETSGVNTGELFF. The CDR3 DNA reads as TGTGCCACCAGTGCTCTCGAGACTAGCGGGGTGAACACCGGGGAGCTGTTTTTT. This sequence joins TRBV24-1 and TRBJ2-2; 11 nucleotides align to TRBD2. This CDR3 has 18 residues. The V segment lost 5 bases and the J segment 1 base; nucleotides outside the gene matches: 8. CDR1 is KGHDR and CDR2 is SFDVKD in the germline V gene.

V gene TRBV5-6 combines with J gene TRBJ1-2; no reliable D call. The ends were cut back, 4 bases at V and 0 bases at J, with 13 bases in the middle. CDR1 SGHDT and CDR2 YYEEEE come from the germline V gene. This CDR3 has 15 residues. CDR3 DNA sequence: TGTGCCAGCAGCCCCATCGGTGGTTCTAACTATGGCTACACCTTC. Protein: CASSPIGGSNYGYTF.